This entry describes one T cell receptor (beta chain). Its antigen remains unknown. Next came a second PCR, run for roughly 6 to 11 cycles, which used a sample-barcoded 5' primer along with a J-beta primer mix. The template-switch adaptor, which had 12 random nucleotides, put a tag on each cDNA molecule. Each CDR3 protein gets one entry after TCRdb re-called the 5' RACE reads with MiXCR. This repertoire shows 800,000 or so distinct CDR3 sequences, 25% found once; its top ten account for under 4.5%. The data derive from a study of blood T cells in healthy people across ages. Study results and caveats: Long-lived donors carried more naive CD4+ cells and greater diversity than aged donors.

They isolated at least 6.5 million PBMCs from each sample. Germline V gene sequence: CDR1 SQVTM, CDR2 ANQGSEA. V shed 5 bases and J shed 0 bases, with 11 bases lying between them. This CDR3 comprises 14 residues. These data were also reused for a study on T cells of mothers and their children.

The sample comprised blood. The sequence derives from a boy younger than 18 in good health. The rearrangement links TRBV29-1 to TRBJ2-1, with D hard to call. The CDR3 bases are TGCAGCGTTTGGTGGCTATCCTCCTACAATGAGCAGTTCTTC. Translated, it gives CSVWWLSSYNEQFF.